Reported below is one T cell receptor beta chain. TCRdb reprocessed the RT-PCR reads via MiXCR and lists one record per CDR3 protein. The sample lists more than 550,000 distinct CDR3 sequences; around 14% were seen once. Germline V gene data show CDR1 as SGHRS and CDR2 as YFSETQ. The CDR3 has 13 residues. V was shortened by 0 bases and J by 2 bases, with 6 bases between the two germline ends. The source material was memory CD4+ T cells from blood. The TCR originated in a female donor in good health, serving as a healthy control. This sequence joins TRBV5-1 and TRBJ2-7; D remains unclear. Here the CDR3 reads CASSLENTYEQYF. The CDR3 DNA follows: TGCGCCAGCAGCTTGGAGAATACCTACGAGCAGTACTTC. The complete variable domain, with remaining parts taken from reference TRBV5-1 and TRBJ2-7, reads KAGVTQTPRYLIKTRGQQVTLSCSPISGHRSVSWYQQTPGQGLQFLFEYFSETQRNKGNFPGRFSGRQFSNSRSEMNVSTLELGDSALYLCASSLENTYEQYFGPGTRLTVT.